The sequence of this T cell receptor (beta chain) was determined in a study of beta chain features in type 1 diabetes listed by TCRdb under 2018. Broadly, across the study: Mean age, gender distribution, total cell number and subset yield did not differ between patients and healthy donors. A total of roughly 100 million sorted cells were examined across all samples, and the number of cells per subset was strongly correlated with RNA yield. The study compared the TCRB repertoires of sorted circulating CD4+ T cell subsets in recently diagnosed type 1 diabetes patients with those in matched healthy donors. Regulatory and stem cell-like memory subsets were obtained from only 8 patients and about 8 healthy donors, while naive and central memory subsets were obtained from all 30 or so donors.

A single peripheral blood draw of around 120 mL on average was collected from each donor into heparinised tubes. Using a panel that included CD45RO, CCR7, CD25, CD127, CD95 and CD27, naive, central memory, regulatory and stem cell-like memory CD4+ T cells were sorted on a BD FACSAria II. Purity was above 95% for every sorted population. PBMCs were isolated immediately by Lymphoprep density gradient centrifugation and stained directly without culture. Samples were stained and sorted in pairs, with one healthy donor and one patient per experiment, so that batch effects were minimized. CDR1 SGHRS and CDR2 YFSETQ were looked up in the germline V gene. Its CDR3 holds 11 amino acids, cysteine through phenylalanine. Left in the record is the CDR3 DNA by itself, 33 bases read in frame from the first base. V drops 0 bases and J drops 5 bases, leaving 1 base in between. Regarding this clone: This receptor's antigen is unknown. Base qualities are missing; no much larger clone stands one base away. The same CDR3 can be traced to other DNA sequences in this sample.

The High Capacity cDNA Reverse Transcription Kit was used to reverse transcribe all of the isolated RNA, meaning that expressed TCRB transcripts were what got sequenced. Deep immunoSEQ sequencing was applied to naive, central memory and regulatory T cell samples, giving an average of roughly 3.5 million total reads per sample. After sorted cells were lysed in RLT buffer, RNA was extracted with DNase-treated RNeasy Micro or Mini kits, with the choice depending on cell number. Each cell subset was processed on its own to prevent cross-contamination, while patient and healthy donor samples were processed together. The immunoSEQ multiplex PCR was used to amplify TCRB sequences from cDNA, generating 87-bp fragments that spanned the CDR3 region. The amplicons were sequenced using the Illumina HiSeq platform. Regarding the original processing steps: Synthetic template baselines were used to correct PCR bias computationally, reads within Hamming distance 2 were collapsed, and singletons that could not be merged were discarded. Reads were aligned to IMGT to assign V, D and J genes, CDR3 length, and insertions or deletions at six rearrangement sites. Within each subset, clonotype counts were normalized to sorted cell number, and only after that were true diversity and Gini coefficients computed with the tcR R package. Repertoire sharing was quantified using the overlap coefficient calculated on TCRB nucleotide sequences. Out-of-frame TCRB sequences from naive cells were analyzed to stand in for the pre-selection repertoire. Entries here come from immuneACCESS through TCRdb and include only in-frame sequences with V and J called. Some clones fail to appear in such tables; in the studies checked, an unresolved V gene covers under half of the shortfall, and the cause of the remainder is unknown. That table supplies the V and J calls and clone size; D and trimming were determined from the DNA. This sample lists 150,000 or so clones; over 55% were detected once. Together, the top ten hold around 0.08% of the sample.

Here is what the overall study found, with its caveats: Shorter templates might have been favored by PCR, but patient and control samples were amplified and corrected together, so both groups would have been affected equally by any skew. Because cDNA rather than genomic DNA was sequenced, highly expressing activated cells could have been over-represented, although no difference in activation and CD3 levels was found between groups. In all four CD4+ subsets, TCRB CDR3 length was moderately but significantly shorter in type 1 diabetes patients. Only small numbers of individuals were included in the HLA sub-analyses, which left unresolved whether HLA type had any influence on TCRB rearrangement. Naive, central memory and regulatory TCRB repertoires appeared more similar among patients than among healthy donors. At VDJ recombination sites, patients with type 1 diabetes made fewer insertions and deleted more nucleotides, a pattern implying thymic rearrangement abnormalities.

Sequences were obtained from naive CD4+ T cells from blood. The cell subset or site tag for this specimen amounts to: true naive CD4+ T cells. This sequence originates from a man aged 30 to 45 with type 1 diabetes. The receptor chain draws on TRBV5-1 and TRBJ2-3, with the D gene too uncertain to name. CDR3 protein: CASSLEDTQYF. The base sequence is TGCGCCAGCAGCTTGGAAGATACGCAGTATTTT.